This record concerns one TCR beta chain sequence. The sample holds many counts of this clonotype. Its antigen has not been determined. The sample holds no much larger clone one base away, and base qualities are not on file. This entry is derived from a study of CD8 T cells in ankylosing spondylitis (dated by TCRdb to about 2017). General notes on the study: T cell receptor beta repertoires were profiled in healthy donors and ankylosing spondylitis patients so that disease-linked TCR variants could be found. The full study cohort comprised around 25 ankylosing spondylitis patients and over a hundred healthy donors. Samples of peripheral blood were taken, and for ankylosing spondylitis patients, synovial fluid was collected as well. The paper's findings and limits, for the study overall: The disease-linked clones were reported to be significantly enriched in matched synovial fluid samples from ankylosing spondylitis patients. A TCR beta motif of several highly homologous amino acid variants appeared characteristic of blood from ankylosing spondylitis patients. In peripheral blood, the disease-linked clones were found at relatively low frequencies and had a CD8+ phenotype. Some motif variants had previously been reported in the synovial fluid and blood of reactive arthritis patients, which suggests shared mechanisms of disease initiation.

These reads were obtained on an Illumina HiSeq 2500. Quantitative 5'-RACE with molecular barcodes was used to prepare TCR beta libraries. From the authors' description of their analysis: To identify disease-linked TCR variants, a new computational method was used, one built on a probabilistic model of VDJ rearrangement. Through fastp at Q25 and MiXCR, TCRdb rebuilt clones from the public reads, retaining in-frame beta chains. Under each unique CDR3 protein, matching rows form one entry showing the most common genes and DNA. TCRdb, rather than the study authors, made the V and J calls. Across this sample there are 330,000 or so distinct CDR3 sequences, with 6.5% to 10% seen only once. 13% to 15% of the sample goes to the ten largest clones. The germline V gene sets CDR1 to SGHRS and CDR2 to YFSETQ. Relative to germline, V is missing 4 bases and J is missing 13 bases, with 12 bases of the junction outside any gene match. Including cysteine and phenylalanine, the CDR3 has 13 amino acids. Of the read, only the CDR3 DNA is kept; its 39 bases are in frame from base 1.

This receptor was identified in a male donor with ankylosing spondylitis. Sequenced material: blood, either unsorted or a sorted T cell fraction (not recorded which). This receptor chain uses TRBV5-1 and TRBJ1-1; TRBD1 aligns with 8 central bases. The CDR3 region: CASSQDREKYHFF. The nucleotide sequence is given as TGCGCCAGCAGCCAGGACAGGGAAAAGTATCATTTCTTT.